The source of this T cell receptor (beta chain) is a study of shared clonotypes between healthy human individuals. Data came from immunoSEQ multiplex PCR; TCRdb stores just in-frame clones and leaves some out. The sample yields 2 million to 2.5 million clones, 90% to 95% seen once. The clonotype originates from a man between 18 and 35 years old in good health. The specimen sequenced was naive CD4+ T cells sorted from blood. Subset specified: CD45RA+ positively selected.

CDR3 sequence: CASSVELGTTYNEQFF. The CDR3 DNA is TGTGCCAGCAGCGTAGAGCTGGGAACAACCTACAATGAGCAGTTCTTC. This chain connects TRBV9 to TRBJ2-1; D gene unclear. V was clipped by 0 bases and J by 2 bases, with 12 bases between them. The germline gives CDR1 SGDLS, CDR2 YYNGEE. The CDR3 contains 16 residues.